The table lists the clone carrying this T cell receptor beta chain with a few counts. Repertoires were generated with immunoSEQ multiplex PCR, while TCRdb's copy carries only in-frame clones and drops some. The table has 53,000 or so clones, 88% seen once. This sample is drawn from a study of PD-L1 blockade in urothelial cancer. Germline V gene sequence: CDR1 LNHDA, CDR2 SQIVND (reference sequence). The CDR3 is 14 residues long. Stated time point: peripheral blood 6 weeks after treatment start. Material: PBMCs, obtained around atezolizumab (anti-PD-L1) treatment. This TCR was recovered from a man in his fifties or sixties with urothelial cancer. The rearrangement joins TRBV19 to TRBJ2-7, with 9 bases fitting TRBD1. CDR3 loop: CPSPGQGISYEQYF. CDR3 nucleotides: TGTCCTTCTCCGGGACAGGGAATCTCCTACGAGCAGTACTTC.